Listed here is a single T cell receptor beta chain. This specimen belongs to a study of blood T cell repertoires in COVID-19. The CDR3 totals 14 residues. Trimming pared 1 base from V and 6 bases from J, leaving 7 bases between. Germline V gene data show CDR1 as SGHTA and CDR2 as FQGNSA. Per the authors' pipeline: Estimation of nucleated cell counts relied on the amplification of reference gene primers. Profiled with immunoSEQ multiplex PCR; TCRdb holds only in-frame clones, not every one. V and J calls plus clone size are reproduced from that table; the DNA served to infer D and trimming. The sample contains 250,000 or so clones, more than 65% of which appear only once.

Material for sequencing was peripheral blood. The sequence was obtained from a man between 40 and 49 years old who had recovered from COVID-19. The gene calls are TRBV7-2 and TRBJ1-6; D gene unclear. The DNA of the CDR3 is TGTGCCAGCAGCTTAGGAGGCTTTAATTCACCCCTCCACTTT. Translated: CASSLGGFNSPLHF.